This entry is about one TCR beta chain. A single count supports this clone. Its recognized antigen is unknown. No clone much larger than this one lies a single base away; base qualities are absent. TCR beta chain sequences were generated from genomic DNA using the immunoSEQ assay. In the original analysis: CDR3 sequences that did not begin with the conserved framework cysteine at position 104 were removed by hand. Clonality was calculated as one minus the normalized Shannon's Diversity Index, with values ranging from 0 (maximal diversity) to 1 (oligoclonal). Differences in the frequency of the same CDR3 between samples, such as brain versus blood, were assessed with chi-squared comparison-of-proportions tests. Public clonotypes were identified through searches of immuneACCESS, and similarity to known antiviral clonotypes was evaluated with the VDJdb browser. Imported from immuneACCESS, the table was reduced by TCRdb to in-frame sequences with V and J called. These copies leave out some clones; in studies compared against another copy, an unresolved V gene accounts for under half, and the cause of the remainder is not known. V and J calls and clone size are as listed in that table; D and trimming were resolved from the DNA. The sample table holds roughly 110,000 clones, of which roughly 94% were seen once. Approximately 3.9% of the sample belongs to the ten largest clones.

The CDR3 numbers 15 residues from cysteine through phenylalanine. Only the CDR3 region is kept as DNA, spanning 45 bases read in frame from base 1. Trimming costs V 2 bases and J 5 bases, and their ends lie 16 bases apart. CDR1 is given as MNHNS and CDR2 as SASEGT, both from the germline V gene. This specimen's time point label, per the study, means: resected brain tissue, or blood drawn just prior to surgery. The surgery cases showing the highest brain T cell transcript signatures were chosen for TCR beta chain sequencing of brain tissue and, when available, of blood. Before surgery, the patients had been given at least one anti-epileptic drug. TCR-sequenced patients were children with drug-resistant epilepsy due to tuberous sclerosis complex, focal cortical dysplasia, Rasmussen encephalitis or hemimegalencephaly. Blood samples were drawn just before the epilepsy surgery. The Monarch genomic DNA purification kit was used to extract bulk genomic DNA from unsorted brain tissue and whole blood.

These data belong to a study of brain T cells in children with intractable seizures (TCRdb year 2021). Turning to the overall study: As a first screen for immune gene transcripts, resected brain tissue from approximately 49 pediatric epilepsy surgery cases was run on a NanoString immunology panel. Among the roughly 12 selected surgery cases, eight also had pre-surgery blood sequenced, leaving four with brain tissue only.

Overall results and qualifications from the work: Because pre- and post-surgery blood were sequenced to different depths, clones absent from the pre-surgery sample may reflect undersampling. Viral specificity was inferred solely from CDR3 sequence similarity, and the HCMV serostatus of the patients was not known.

The clonotype comes from a boy under three years old with hemimegalencephaly and intractable seizures. The rearrangement combines TRBV6-1 with TRBJ2-7, and possibly TRBD1, on 6 matching bases. The input for sequencing was peripheral blood, taken at surgery. For the CDR3, the sequence is CASSEQGPPGDEQYF. The DNA is as follows: TGTGCCAGCAGTGAACAGGGGCCCCCCGGCGACGAGCAGTACTTC.